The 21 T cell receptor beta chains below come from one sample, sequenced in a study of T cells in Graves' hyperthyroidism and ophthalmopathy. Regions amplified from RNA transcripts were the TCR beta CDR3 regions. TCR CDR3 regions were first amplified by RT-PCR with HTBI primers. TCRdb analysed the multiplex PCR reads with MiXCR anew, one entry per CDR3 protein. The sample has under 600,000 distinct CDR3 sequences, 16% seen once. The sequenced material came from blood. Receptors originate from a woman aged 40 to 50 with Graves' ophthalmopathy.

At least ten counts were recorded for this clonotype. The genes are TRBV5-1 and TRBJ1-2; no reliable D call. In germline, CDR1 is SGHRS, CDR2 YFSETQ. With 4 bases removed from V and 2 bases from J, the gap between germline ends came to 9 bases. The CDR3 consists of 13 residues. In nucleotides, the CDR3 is TGCGCCAGCAGCAACGGCCAAAACTATGGCTACACCTTC. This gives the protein CASSNGQNYGYTF.

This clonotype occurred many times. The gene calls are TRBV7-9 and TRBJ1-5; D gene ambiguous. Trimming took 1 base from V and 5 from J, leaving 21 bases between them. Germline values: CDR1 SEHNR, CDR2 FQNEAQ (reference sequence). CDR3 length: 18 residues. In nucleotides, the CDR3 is TGTGCCAGCAGCTTAGGAGTCCCAGGACGTGGCGGAGATCAGCCCCAGCATTTT. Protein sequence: CASSLGVPGRGGDQPQHF.

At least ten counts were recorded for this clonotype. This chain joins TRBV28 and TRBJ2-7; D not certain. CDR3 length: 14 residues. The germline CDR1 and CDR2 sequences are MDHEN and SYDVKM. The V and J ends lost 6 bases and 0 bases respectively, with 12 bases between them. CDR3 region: CASSIDPLSYEQYF. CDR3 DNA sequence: TGTGCCAGCAGCATAGATCCCCTCTCCTACGAGCAGTACTTC.

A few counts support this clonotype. The CDR3 is CASSPSGGVGYF. CDR3 coding DNA: TGTGCCAGCAGTCCTAGCGGGGGAGTAGGGTACTTC. The chain joins TRBV6-1 to TRBJ2-7; TRBD2 agrees at 10 bases. The germline gives CDR1 MNHNS, CDR2 SASEGT. The CDR3 is made up of 12 amino acids. With 5 bases clipped from V and 12 bases from J, the junction kept 7 bases outside the gene matches.

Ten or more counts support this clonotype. The CDR3 nucleotides read TGTGCCAGCAGCCAATCGCGGCAGGGTTCCGAGCAGTACTTC. The encoded protein is CASSQSRQGSEQYF. The rearrangement links TRBV16 to TRBJ2-7, with D possibly matching TRBD1 (5 bases). Trimming stripped 0 bases from V and 6 bases from J, with 12 bases between. Germline values: CDR1 KGHSY, CDR2 FQNENV. The CDR3 totals 14 residues.

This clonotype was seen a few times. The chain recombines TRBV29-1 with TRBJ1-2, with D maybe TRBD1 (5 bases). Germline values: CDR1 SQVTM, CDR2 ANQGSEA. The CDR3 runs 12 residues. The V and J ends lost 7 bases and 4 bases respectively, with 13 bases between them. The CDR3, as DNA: TGCAGCGCCCCACGGGACTTCTATGGCTACACCTTC. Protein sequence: CSAPRDFYGYTF. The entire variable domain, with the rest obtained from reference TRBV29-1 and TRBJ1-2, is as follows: SAVISQKPSRDICQRGTSLTIQCQVDSQVTMMFWYRQQPGQSLTLIATANQGSEATYESGFVIDKFPISRPNLTFSTLTVSNMSPEDSSIYLCSAPRDFYGYTFGSGTRLTVV.

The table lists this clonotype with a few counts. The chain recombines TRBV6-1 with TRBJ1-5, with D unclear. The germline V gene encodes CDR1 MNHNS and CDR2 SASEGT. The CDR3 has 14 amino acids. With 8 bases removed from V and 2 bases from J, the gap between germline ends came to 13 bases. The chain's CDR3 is CASGSMGGNQPQHF. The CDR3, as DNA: TGTGCCAGCGGTTCCATGGGAGGCAATCAGCCCCAGCATTTT.

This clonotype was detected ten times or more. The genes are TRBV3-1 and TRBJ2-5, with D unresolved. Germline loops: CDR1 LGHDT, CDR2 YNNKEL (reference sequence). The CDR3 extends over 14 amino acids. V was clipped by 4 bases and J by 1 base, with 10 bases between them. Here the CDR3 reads CASSPPALQETQYF. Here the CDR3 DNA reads TGTGCCAGCAGCCCGCCGGCCCTCCAAGAGACCCAGTACTTC.

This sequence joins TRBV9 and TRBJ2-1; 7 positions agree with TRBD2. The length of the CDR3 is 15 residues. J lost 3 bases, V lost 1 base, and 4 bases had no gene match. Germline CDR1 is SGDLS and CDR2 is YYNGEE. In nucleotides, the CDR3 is TGTGCCAGCAGCGTATTGTTAGCGGGCTACAATGAGCAGTTCTTC. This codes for CASSVLLAGYNEQFF.

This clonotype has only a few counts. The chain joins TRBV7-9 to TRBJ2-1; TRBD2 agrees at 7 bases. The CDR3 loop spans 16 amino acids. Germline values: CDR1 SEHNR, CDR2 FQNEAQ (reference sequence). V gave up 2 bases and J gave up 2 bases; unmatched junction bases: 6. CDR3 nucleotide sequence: TGTGCCAGCAGCTTATGGGGGGGTTACACCTACAATGAGCAGTTCTTC. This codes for CASSLWGGYTYNEQFF.

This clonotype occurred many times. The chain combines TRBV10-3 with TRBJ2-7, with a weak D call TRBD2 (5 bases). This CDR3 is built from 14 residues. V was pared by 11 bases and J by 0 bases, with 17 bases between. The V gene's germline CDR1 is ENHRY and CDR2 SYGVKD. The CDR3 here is CASGPGLSSYEQYF. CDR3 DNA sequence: TGTGCCTCGGGTCCAGGACTGAGCTCCTACGAGCAGTACTTC.

The CDR3, as DNA: TGCGCCAGCAGCCAAGACGGGTACCAGCCCCAGCATTTT. Protein: CASSQDGYQPQHF. The rearrangement joins TRBV4-1 to TRBJ1-5; D is uncertain. Germline CDR1 reads MGHRA; CDR2 reads YSYEKL. V was clipped by 0 bases and J by 7 bases, with 7 bases between them. This CDR3 has 13 amino acids.

The CDR3 loop reads CASSGPGTGLVEQYF. The CDR3 DNA reads TGTGCCAGCAGCGGACCCGGGACAGGGCTAGTCGAGCAGTACTTC. The rearrangement links TRBV6-1 to TRBJ2-7; 9 nucleotides align to TRBD1. V lost 6 bases, J lost 6 bases, and 12 bases stayed unmatched. Looked up from germline, CDR1 is MNHNS and CDR2 is SASEGT. The CDR3 loop spans 15 amino acids.

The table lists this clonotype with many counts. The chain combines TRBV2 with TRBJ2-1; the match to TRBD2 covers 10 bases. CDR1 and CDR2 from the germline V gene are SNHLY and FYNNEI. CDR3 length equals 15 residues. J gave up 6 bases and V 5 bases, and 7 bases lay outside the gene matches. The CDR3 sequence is CASSSLAGVSNEQFF. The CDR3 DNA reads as TGTGCCAGCAGTTCTCTAGCGGGAGTTTCCAATGAGCAGTTCTTC.

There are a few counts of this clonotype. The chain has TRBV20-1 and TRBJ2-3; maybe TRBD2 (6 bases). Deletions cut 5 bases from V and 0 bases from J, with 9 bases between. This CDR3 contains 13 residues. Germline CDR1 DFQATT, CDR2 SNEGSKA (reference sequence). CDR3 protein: CSADGTSTDTQYF. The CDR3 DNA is TGCAGTGCTGACGGGACTAGCACAGATACGCAGTATTTT.

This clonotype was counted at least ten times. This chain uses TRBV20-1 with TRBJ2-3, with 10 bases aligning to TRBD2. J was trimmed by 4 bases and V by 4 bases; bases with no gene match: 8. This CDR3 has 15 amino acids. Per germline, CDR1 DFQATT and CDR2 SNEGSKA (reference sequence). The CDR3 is CSATSGGGSPDTQYF. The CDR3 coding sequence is TGCAGTGCTACTAGCGGGGGTGGAAGCCCAGATACGCAGTATTTT.

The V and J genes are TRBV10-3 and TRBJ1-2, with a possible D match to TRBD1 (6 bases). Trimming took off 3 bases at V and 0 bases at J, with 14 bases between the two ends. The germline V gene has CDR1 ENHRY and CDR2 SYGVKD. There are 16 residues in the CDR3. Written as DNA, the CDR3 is TGTGCCATCAGTGACGGTGGGGCAGGGGCTAACTATGGCTACACCTTC. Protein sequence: CAISDGGAGANYGYTF.

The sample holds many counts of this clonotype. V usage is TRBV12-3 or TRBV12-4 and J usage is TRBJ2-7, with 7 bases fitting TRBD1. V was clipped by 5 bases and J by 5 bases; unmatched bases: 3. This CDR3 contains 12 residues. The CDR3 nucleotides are TGTGCCAGCAGTAACGGACAGGACGAGCAGTACTTC. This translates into CASSNGQDEQYF.

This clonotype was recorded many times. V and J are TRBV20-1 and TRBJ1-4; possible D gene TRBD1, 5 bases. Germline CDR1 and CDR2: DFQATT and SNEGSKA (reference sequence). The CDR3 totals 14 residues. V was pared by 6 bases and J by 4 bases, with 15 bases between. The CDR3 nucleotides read TGCAGTGCCGGAGTGGGGCCCCTTAATGAAAAACTGTTTTTT. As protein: CSAGVGPLNEKLFF.

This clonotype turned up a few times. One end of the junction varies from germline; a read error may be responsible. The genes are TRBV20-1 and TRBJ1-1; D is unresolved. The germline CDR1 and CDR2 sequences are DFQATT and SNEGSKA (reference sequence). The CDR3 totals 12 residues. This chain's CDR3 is CSAPAWNAEAFF. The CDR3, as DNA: TGCAGTGCCCCCGCGTGGAACGCTGAAGCTTTCTTT.

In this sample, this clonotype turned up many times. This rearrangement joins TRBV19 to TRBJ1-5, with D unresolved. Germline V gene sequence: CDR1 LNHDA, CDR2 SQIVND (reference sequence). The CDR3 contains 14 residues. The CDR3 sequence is CALSAPGDNQPQHF. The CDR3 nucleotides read TGTGCTCTTTCCGCTCCCGGGGACAATCAGCCCCAGCATTTT.